A selection of T cell receptor beta chains follows, all from one sample in a study of OX40 agonist ivuxolimab in advanced cancers. Clones were read by immunoSEQ multiplex PCR, and TCRdb kept only the in-frame ones, dropping some. The profile shows approximately 6,000 clones, 90% of them singletons. Sequencing was performed on CD4+ or CD8+ T cells sorted from blood, taken in a trial of the OX40 agonist ivuxolimab. Source of these receptors: an adult with an advanced solid tumor such as melanoma, head and neck, liver or kidney cancer. CDR3s include the opening cysteine and the closing phenylalanine or tryptophan. The D gene is left open where the match is weak. Rows may omit the clone size; those that give it use once, few, many or a size class.

cdr3_nt: TGTGCCAGCAGTTTATCAGGGTTATTCTACGAGCAGTACTTC
cdr3_aa: CASSLSGLFYEQYF
j_call: TRBJ2-7
v_call: TRBV27
d_call: NA
clone_size: once

cdr3_nt: TGTGCCAGCAGCCCCCTTTTTAGGGGGAGCTCCTACGAGCAGTACTTC
cdr3_aa: CASSPLFRGSSYEQYF
j_call: TRBJ2-7
v_call: TRBV27
d_call: NA
clone_size: few

cdr3_nt: TGTGCCAGCAGCCTAGACAAGGCGTTGGGCTACACCTTC
cdr3_aa: CASSLDKALGYTF
j_call: TRBJ1-2
v_call: TRBV27
d_call: NA
clone_size: NA

cdr3_nt: TGTGCCAGCAGCCAGACTCGGAGATACTACAATGAGCAGTTCTTC
cdr3_aa: CASSQTRRYYNEQFF
j_call: TRBJ2-1
v_call: TRBV7-2
d_call: NA
clone_size: NA

cdr3_nt: TGTGCCAGCAGGTTCCCTGTGAACACTGAAGCTTTCTTT
cdr3_aa: CASRFPVNTEAFF
j_call: TRBJ1-1
v_call: TRBV28
d_call: NA
clone_size: NA

cdr3_nt: TGCACCAGCAGCCAATCCCCCGGGCAGACTAGCGGAAACACCGGGGAGCTGTTTTTT
cdr3_aa: CTSSQSPGQTSGNTGELFF
j_call: TRBJ2-2
v_call: TRBV1
d_call: NA
clone_size: few

cdr3_nt: TGCGCCAGCAGCGTCCGACTAGCGGGAGGTGGCTACGAGCAGTACTTC
cdr3_aa: CASSVRLAGGGYEQYF
j_call: TRBJ2-7
v_call: TRBV4-1
d_call: TRBD2
clone_size: once

cdr3_nt: TGTGCCAGCAGGGTAGCGGGCGCAGATACGCAGTATTTT
cdr3_aa: CASRVAGADTQYF
j_call: TRBJ2-3
v_call: TRBV11-2
d_call: TRBD2
clone_size: few

cdr3_nt: TGTGCCAGCAGCTCGAACAAGGGTACCCATGAGCAGTTCTTC
cdr3_aa: CASSSNKGTHEQFF
j_call: TRBJ2-1
v_call: TRBV11-3
d_call: NA
clone_size: NA

cdr3_nt: TGTGCTAGTGGTTCGCTTCTGCAGGGAAAGACCTATGGCTACACCTTC
cdr3_aa: CASGSLLQGKTYGYTF
j_call: TRBJ1-2
v_call: TRBV12-5
d_call: NA
clone_size: NA

cdr3_nt: TGTGCCATCAGTGAGTCGATGACTAGCGGGCCCAATGAGCAGTTCTTC
cdr3_aa: CAISESMTSGPNEQFF
j_call: TRBJ2-1
v_call: TRBV10-3
d_call: TRBD2
clone_size: NA

cdr3_nt: TGTGCCAGCAGCCCGACAGACTCCTACGAGCAGTACTTC
cdr3_aa: CASSPTDSYEQYF
j_call: TRBJ2-7
v_call: TRBV5-6
d_call: NA
clone_size: NA

cdr3_nt: TGTGCCAGCAGCTTAGGAGGACAGACCTCTGGAAACACCATATATTTT
cdr3_aa: CASSLGGQTSGNTIYF
j_call: TRBJ1-3
v_call: TRBV11-1
d_call: NA
clone_size: NA